These 28 T cell receptor beta chains share one sample of origin, sequenced in a study of beta chain features in type 1 diabetes. Study-wide findings and caveats: TCRB CDR3 length was moderately but significantly reduced in all four CD4+ subsets of Type 1 diabetes patients.

The isolated RNA, all of it, was reverse transcribed, so expressed TCRB transcripts were what got sequenced. Some clones are missing from TCRdb's copy, which holds only in-frame ones; the method was immunoSEQ multiplex PCR. The table includes around 650,000 clones, roughly an eighth detected once. The antigens these receptors bind are not known. Sequencing was done on a sample of naive CD4+ T cells from blood. These receptors all come from a man in his thirties or forties with type 1 diabetes.

This clone was recorded a few times. This sequence joins TRBV30 and TRBJ1-2; tentatively, D is TRBD1 (6 bases). Germline CDR1 is GTSNPN and CDR2 is SVGIG (reference sequence). V lost 0 bases and J lost 4, with 15 bases in between. The CDR3 runs to 15 residues. The DNA for the CDR3 is TGTGCCTGGAGTGTACCGGGGGCGCAAGGCTATGGCTACACCTTC. Its protein is CAWSVPGAQGYGYTF.

A few counts support this clone. The V and J genes are TRBV7-2 and TRBJ1-6; maybe TRBD1 (5 bases). Germline lookup yields CDR1 SGHTA and CDR2 FQGNSA. There are 14 residues in the CDR3. Trimming stripped 4 bases from V and 9 bases from J, with 13 bases between. The DNA for the CDR3 is TGTGCCAGCAGCTCTGGACTGGGACCTTCACCCCTCCACTTT. It specifies CASSSGLGPSPLHF.

At least ten counts were recorded for this clone. The chain joins TRBV4-3 to TRBJ1-4; 8 nucleotides line up with TRBD1. This CDR3 contains 17 residues. Germline V gives CDR1 LGHNA, CDR2 YSLEER. Trimming cost V 3 bases and J 8 bases; bases outside gene matches: 14. The CDR3 reads CASSQNPPTGVSEKLFF. CDR3 nucleotides: TGCGCCAGCAGCCAGAACCCACCGACAGGGGTTAGCGAAAAACTGTTTTTT.

V gene TRBV27 combines with J gene TRBJ2-7; 9 positions agree with TRBD1. The germline CDR1 and CDR2 sequences are MNHEY and SMNVEV (reference sequence). CDR3 size: 15 residues. J gave up 1 base and V 3 bases, and 4 bases lay outside the gene matches. The CDR3 region has the DNA TGTGCCAGCAGTTTCTCCGACAGGGGGTCCTACGAGCAGTACTTC. Amino acid sequence: CASSFSDRGSYEQYF.

This clone was counted between two and nine times. Other nucleotide sequences in the sample specify the same CDR3. The chain employs TRBV5-1 and TRBJ2-5; D is uncertain. V was shortened by 1 base and J by 1 base, with 5 bases between the two germline ends. The germline gives CDR1 SGHRS, CDR2 YFSETQ. This CDR3 region has 13 residues. CDR3 bases: TGCGCCAGCAGCTTGTTAGGCCAAGAGACCCAGTACTTC. Amino acid sequence: CASSLLGQETQYF.

This clone was seen a handful of times. Other DNA sequences in this sample translate to the same CDR3. V and J are TRBV19 and TRBJ2-3; tentative D call: TRBD1 (6 bases). There are 14 residues in the CDR3. Trimming shortened V by 9 bases and J by 0 bases, and 13 bases separated the two germline ends. CDR1 and CDR2 from the germline V gene are LNHDA and SQIVND (reference sequence). The CDR3 DNA reads TGTGCCAGCGCACAGGGAGCGAGCACAGATACGCAGTATTTT. Its protein is CASAQGASTDTQYF.

This clone showed up just a few times. The chain combines TRBV19 with TRBJ2-6; D unclear. CDR1 is LNHDA and CDR2 is SQIVND in the germline V gene (reference sequence). Trimming took 7 bases from V and 0 from J, leaving 13 bases between them. This CDR3 is 16 amino acids long. The CDR3 coding sequence is TGTGCCAGTACCGTGACCATCAGCTCTGGGGCCAACGTCCTGACTTTC. It codes for CASTVTISSGANVLTF.

The chain joins TRBV9 to TRBJ2-1, with D maybe TRBD1 (6 bases). Germline V gene lookup returns CDR1 SGDLS and CDR2 YYNGEE. Between the trimmed V and J ends, which lost 4 bases and 0 bases, there was a span of 11 bases. This CDR3 spans 15 amino acids. The CDR3 DNA reads as TGTGCCAGCAGCCCCGGACAGACCTCCTACAATGAGCAGTTCTTC. This gives the protein CASSPGQTSYNEQFF.

V and J are TRBV6-5 and TRBJ2-5; TRBD1 matches at 10 bases. The germline gives CDR1 MNHEY, CDR2 SVGAGI. This CDR3 region has 16 residues. Losses at the gene ends were 2 bases for V and 6 bases for J; bases not matched to a gene: 9. The CDR3 nucleotides read TGTGCCAGCAGTTACCAGGACAGGGGGATCGCAAAGACCCAGTACTTC. As protein: CASSYQDRGIAKTQYF.

This clone has a handful of counts. The same CDR3 arises from other DNA sequences in this sample as well. The genes are TRBV2 and TRBJ2-5; D not certain. V was trimmed by 4 bases and J by 1 base, leaving 1 base between them. Germline CDR1 and CDR2: SNHLY and FYNNEI. CDR3 size: 11 residues. DNA for the CDR3: TGTGCCAGCAGTGGCCAAGAGACCCAGTACTTC. Translation: CASSGQETQYF.

V is TRBV7-3 and J is TRBJ1-2; 7 nucleotides align to TRBD1. The CDR3 runs 15 residues. V trimming: 1 base; J trimming: 2 bases; junction bases outside the gene matches: 4. The germline CDR1 and CDR2 sequences are SGHTA and FQGTGA. The CDR3 region is CASSLRPGQNYGYTF. DNA for the CDR3: TGTGCCAGCAGCTTAAGACCGGGACAGAACTATGGCTACACCTTC.

This chain joins TRBV5-1 and TRBJ2-7; the match to TRBD1 covers 10 bases. This CDR3 is 14 amino acids long. CDR1 is SGHRS and CDR2 is YFSETQ in the germline V gene. V lost 3 bases to trimming and J lost 2 bases; unmatched junction nucleotides: 2. This CDR3 reads CASSSTGGTYEQYF. The CDR3 DNA is TGCGCCAGCAGCTCGACAGGGGGCACCTACGAGCAGTACTTC.

This clone was observed a few times. The CDR3 DNA follows: TGTGCCAGCAGCGTAGGAAATAGGAGAGGGGCCTACGAGCAGTACTTC. Translation gives CASSVGNRRGAYEQYF. V and J are TRBV9 and TRBJ2-7; D tentatively reads TRBD1 or TRBD2 (5 bases each). This CDR3 is 16 amino acids long. Germline-derived CDR1 and CDR2 are SGDLS and YYNGEE. V lost 0 bases to trimming and J lost 2 bases, with 15 bases between them.

This clone was seen more than once but under ten times. The sample contains more than one DNA sequence encoding this CDR3. The V call is TRBV5-1, the J call TRBJ2-1, with 7 bases aligning to TRBD1. The length of the CDR3 is 15 residues. Looked up from germline, CDR1 is SGHRS and CDR2 is YFSETQ. V gave up 0 bases and J gave up 2 bases; unmatched junction bases: 2. This CDR3 is CASSLGQGAYNEQFF. The CDR3 DNA sequence: TGCGCCAGCAGCTTGGGGCAGGGGGCCTACAATGAGCAGTTCTTC.

The gene calls are TRBV4-1 and TRBJ2-3; 7 bases fit TRBD1. Trimming cost V 5 bases and J 5 bases; bases outside gene matches: 28. CDR1 is MGHRA, CDR2 YSYEKL, per germline. The CDR3 runs 21 residues. CDR3 protein: CASSSLPSSSVIGGLQDTQYF. The CDR3 region has the DNA TGCGCCAGCAGCTCCCTGCCATCAAGTTCCGTGATAGGGGGCCTTCAAGATACGCAGTATTTT.

This clone was counted between two and nine times. The sample contains more than one DNA sequence encoding this CDR3. The genes are TRBV18 and TRBJ2-5; D is undetermined. The V gene's germline CDR1 is KGHSH and CDR2 LQKENI. V lost 0 bases and J 1 base, leaving 6 bases between the germline ends. CDR3 length: 14 amino acids. CDR3 region: CASSPPGSQETQYF. The CDR3 DNA sequence: TGTGCCAGCTCACCACCGGGTAGCCAAGAGACCCAGTACTTC.

The chain combines TRBV27 with TRBJ1-2; D is uncertain. The germline CDR1 and CDR2 sequences are MNHEY and SMNVEV (reference sequence). The CDR3 runs 14 residues. V was cut by 6 bases and J by 4 bases, with 15 bases left in between. Here the CDR3 DNA reads TGTGCCAGCAGCGAGGTGGGCTGGGGCTATGGCTACACCTTC. It specifies CASSEVGWGYGYTF.

This clone was recorded a few times. The sample holds other DNA sequences that translate to the same CDR3. The chain joins TRBV9 to TRBJ2-6, with a weak D call TRBD1 (6 bases). This CDR3 is 16 amino acids long. V was clipped by 4 bases and J by 0 bases, with 11 bases between them. The V gene's germline CDR1 is SGDLS and CDR2 YYNGEE. The CDR3 protein is CASSPGQTSGANVLTF. The CDR3 DNA sequence: TGTGCCAGCAGCCCCGGACAGACCTCTGGGGCCAACGTCCTGACTTTC.

This clone showed up just a few times. The identical CDR3 is also encoded by other nucleotide sequences in the sample. The chain has TRBV7-2 and TRBJ2-5; D is perhaps TRBD2 (5 bases). Germline loops: CDR1 SGHTA, CDR2 FQGNSA. V gave up 1 base and J gave up 2 bases, with 11 bases separating them. The length of the CDR3 is 15 residues. The CDR3 is CASSLGPGSQETQYF. CDR3 DNA: TGTGCCAGCAGCTTAGGTCCGGGAAGTCAAGAGACCCAGTACTTC. Full variable domain (missing parts from reference TRBV7-2 and TRBJ2-5): GAGVSQSPSNKVTEKGKDVELRCDPISGHTALYWYRQSLGQGLEFLIYFQGNSAPDKSGLPSDRFSAERTGGSVSTLTIQRTQQEDSAVYLCASSLGPGSQETQYFGPGTRLLVL.

In its sample, this clone was seen a few times. The CDR3 DNA is TGTGCCAGCAGCTTAGATCAGGCTAGCGGGGCCTACAATGAGCAGTTCTTC. This gives the protein CASSLDQASGAYNEQFF. The chain links TRBV11-3 to TRBJ2-1; 9 bases line up with TRBD2. This CDR3 region has 17 residues. V trimming: 0 bases; J trimming: 2 bases; junction bases outside the gene matches: 5. Germline CDR1 and CDR2: SGHNT and YENEEA.

V usage is TRBV4-3 and J usage is TRBJ1-1, with D hard to call. Germline CDR1 reads LGHNA; CDR2 reads YSLEER. V was cut by 0 bases and J by 3 bases, with 8 bases left in between. The CDR3 is 14 residues long. CDR3 region: CASSQDGTYTEAFF. In nucleotides, the CDR3 is TGCGCCAGCAGCCAAGATGGCACCTACACTGAAGCTTTCTTT.

V and J are TRBV14 and TRBJ2-7; the D gene is possibly TRBD1 (5 bases). Germline CDR1 is SGHDN and CDR2 is FVKESK. The CDR3 consists of 13 residues. The V end was cut by 4 bases, the J end by 4 bases, with 11 bases between. The CDR3 DNA is TGTGCCAGCAGCCGGGGCCATTCTTACGAGCAGTACTTC. Translation: CASSRGHSYEQYF.

This clone has a handful of counts. The rearrangement uses TRBV7-2 and TRBJ2-5; no definite D call. This CDR3 contains 14 residues. V gave up 5 bases and J gave up 5 bases, with 15 bases separating them. In germline, CDR1 is SGHTA, CDR2 FQGNSA. DNA for the CDR3: TGTGCCAGCAGCCCTGACGCCTTCTGGGAGACCCAGTACTTC. Its protein product is CASSPDAFWETQYF.

This rearrangement joins TRBV9 to TRBJ2-7; D is unresolved. The CDR3 consists of 15 residues. The V and J ends lost 0 bases and 2 bases respectively, with 12 bases between them. CDR1 is SGDLS, CDR2 YYNGEE, per germline. Written as DNA, the CDR3 is TGTGCCAGCAGCGTAGTAGGGTCCTCTACCTACGAGCAGTACTTC. Its translation is CASSVVGSSTYEQYF.

The V gene is TRBV7-2, the J gene TRBJ1-4; a possible D gene is TRBD1 (5 bases). The CDR3 has 15 residues. From germline, CDR1 is SGHTA and CDR2 FQGNSA. The ends were cut back, 1 base at V and 7 bases at J, with 13 bases in the middle. The CDR3 reads CASSLETAGGEKLFF. The CDR3 region has the DNA TGTGCCAGCAGCTTAGAGACAGCCGGCGGTGAAAAACTGTTTTTT. The full variable domain, rest sourced from reference TRBV7-2 and TRBJ1-4, is GAGVSQSPSNKVTEKGKDVELRCDPISGHTALYWYRQSLGQGLEFLIYFQGNSAPDKSGLPSDRFSAERTGGSVSTLTIQRTQQEDSAVYLCASSLETAGGEKLFFGSGTQLSVL.

This clone was picked up a small number of times. Other DNA sequences in this specimen translate into the identical CDR3. V is TRBV30 and J is TRBJ1-5; D might be TRBD1 (6 bases). CDR1 is GTSNPN and CDR2 is SVGIG in the germline V gene (reference sequence). V dropped 0 bases and J dropped 6 bases, with 9 bases sitting between them. The CDR3 spans 13 residues. CDR3 bases: TGTGCCTGGAGTGTAGGGGGGGGTCAGCCCCAGCATTTT. It codes for CAWSVGGGQPQHF.

The chain joins TRBV6-5 to TRBJ2-1; 10 bases match TRBD2. The CDR3 has 15 amino acids. Losses at the gene ends were 2 bases for V and 6 bases for J; bases not matched to a gene: 4. The germline CDR1 and CDR2 sequences are MNHEY and SVGAGI. The CDR3: CASSYPSSGGNEQFF. CDR3 bases: TGTGCCAGCAGTTACCCATCTAGCGGGGGCAATGAGCAGTTCTTC.

This clone was found a few times. The rearrangement uses TRBV5-4 and TRBJ1-1, with 7 bases that match TRBD1. The J segment lost 1 base and the V segment lost 4 bases, leaving 7 bases of the junction unmatched. Germline lookup yields CDR1 SGHNT and CDR2 YYREEE (reference sequence). CDR3 length: 15 residues. The CDR3 sequence: CASSDPGTANTEAFF. CDR3 nucleotides: TGTGCCAGCAGCGACCCCGGGACAGCGAACACTGAAGCTTTCTTT.